Sequencing of this TCR beta chain was carried out in a study of cytomegalovirus exposure and HLA in healthy donors. The J segment lost 0 bases and the V segment lost 5 bases, leaving 10 bases of the junction unmatched. CDR3 length equals 17 residues. The germline V gene encodes CDR1 SGHTA and CDR2 FQGNSA. The study ran its PCR with 60 Vbeta and 13 Jbeta primers. TCRdb keeps only in-frame clones here, not all; method: immunoSEQ multiplex PCR. The sample lists 90,000 to 120,000 clones, 77% occurring once. This TCR was sampled from a male donor in good health and CMV-seronegative. Sequencing used PBMCs. This chain uses TRBV7-2 with TRBJ2-3; 8 bases fit TRBD2. The CDR3 region is CASSTRTSLSSTDTQYF. CDR3 nucleotide sequence: TGTGCCAGCAGCACCCGGACTAGCTTATCTAGCACAGATACGCAGTATTTT. The full variable domain, its missing parts supplied by reference TRBV7-2 and TRBJ2-3, is GAGVSQSPSNKVTEKGKDVELRCDPISGHTALYWYRQSLGQGLEFLIYFQGNSAPDKSGLPSDRFSAERTGGSVSTLTIQRTQQEDSAVYLCASSTRTSLSSTDTQYFGPGTRLTVL.